These T cell receptor beta chains were read from a single sample in a study of graft-versus-host responses after intestinal transplantation. The antigens these receptors bind are not known. Sequenced by immunoSEQ multiplex PCR; TCRdb stores in-frame clones only, minus some. The sample records around 49,000 clones, 70% to 90% being singletons. The starting material was unstimulated CD4+ T cells sorted from spleen or lymph node cells, obtained before transplant. The receptor source for this set is a human donor who was the organ donor for an intestinal transplant. Both conserved end residues are part of each CDR3. The D gene is left open where the match is weak. Clone size, where shown, is once, few, many, or a class for clones that have expanded.

j_gene,d_gene,len,v_gene,abundance,CDR3nt,CDR3aa
TRBJ2-3,TRBD2,17,TRBV28,NA,TGTGCCAGCAGTTCCGCGACTAGCGGGCTACGCACAGATACGCAGTATTTT,CASSSATSGLRTDTQYF
TRBJ2-1,TRBD2,15,TRBV28,once,TGTGCCAGCAGTTCCCAGCGGGATTTTTACAATGAGCAGTTCTTC,CASSSQRDFYNEQFF
TRBJ2-1,TRBD2,18,TRBV15,NA,TGTGCCACCAGCAGAGATGGGGCTAGCGGGAGGGCCAAGAATGAGCAGTTCTTC,CATSRDGASGRAKNEQFF
TRBJ2-4,NA,15,TRBV7-9,NA,TGTGCCAGCAGCTTAGAAACGGTAGCCAAAAACATTCAGTACTTC,CASSLETVAKNIQYF
TRBJ2-1,TRBD1,15,TRBV2,NA,TGTGCCAGTACGACAGGGTTTCCCTCCTACAATGAGCAGTTCTTC,CASTTGFPSYNEQFF
TRBJ2-3,NA,17,TRBV11-2,NA,TGTGCCAGCAGCCAATTAATGGCCGGGACTGGCACAGATACGCAGTATTTT,CASSQLMAGTGTDTQYF
TRBJ1-2,TRBD1,12,TRBV30,NA,TGTGCCGGAAAACAGGGGTTGGTTGGCTACACCTTC,CAGKQGLVGYTF
TRBJ1-5,NA,15,TRBV28,once,TGTGCCAGCCGACCCCTCAGGGGTAGCAATCAGCCCCAGCATTTT,CASRPLRGSNQPQHF
TRBJ1-1,NA,11,TRBV5-4,NA,TGTGCCAGCAGCTCGGACACTGAAGCTTTCTTT,CASSSDTEAFF
TRBJ2-1,NA,13,TRBV19,NA,TGTGCCAGTAGGGCAGCGGATCGAAATGAGCAGTTCTTC,CASRAADRNEQFF
TRBJ2-2,NA,15,TRBV7-9,NA,TGTGCCAGCAGCTTATCGAGGGCCCTGGCGGGGGAGCTGTTTTTT,CASSLSRALAGELFF
TRBJ2-3,TRBD1,14,TRBV2,NA,TGTGCCAGCCGGACAGGGGAAGCCACAGATACGCAGTATTTT,CASRTGEATDTQYF
TRBJ2-1,NA,13,TRBV7-3,NA,TGTGCCAGCAGCATACGACCGGGGAATGAGCAGTTCTTC,CASSIRPGNEQFF
TRBJ2-7,NA,13,TRBV30,NA,TGTGCCTGGAGTCAGGGGAACTCCTACGAGCAGTACTTC,CAWSQGNSYEQYF
TRBJ1-2,NA,13,TRBV19,NA,TGTGCCACTACAAAGACAGGCCCTTTTGGCTACACCTTC,CATTKTGPFGYTF
TRBJ1-1,NA,14,TRBV18,NA,TGTGCCAGCTCACCTAACACCCAGAACACTGAAGCTTTCTTT,CASSPNTQNTEAFF
TRBJ2-7,TRBD2,15,TRBV18,NA,TGTGCCAGCTCACCAGGAGCGGGGGGCTCCTACGAGCAGTACTTC,CASSPGAGGSYEQYF
TRBJ2-3,NA,12,TRBV7-2,NA,TGTGCCAGCAGTATTACAGGGGATACGCAGTATTTT,CASSITGDTQYF
TRBJ2-7,TRBD1,15,TRBV6-6,NA,TGTGCCAGCAGGTCCACCGGGACAGGGGCCTACGAGCAGTACTTC,CASRSTGTGAYEQYF
TRBJ2-1,TRBD2,15,TRBV28,NA,TGTGCCAGCAGTTTAGGACTAGCGGGAGGCCCCGAGCAGTTCTTC,CASSLGLAGGPEQFF
TRBJ1-3,NA,12,TRBV18,NA,TGTGCCAGCTCACCGCGGCGAGGCACCATATATTTT,CASSPRRGTIYF
TRBJ2-1,NA,11,TRBV5-4,NA,TGTGCCAGCAGCCAGGACTCGGAGCAGTTCTTC,CASSQDSEQFF
TRBJ1-1,NA,14,TRBV29-1,NA,TGCAGCGTAGACCTAGGACACCCGAACACTGAAGCTTTCTTT,CSVDLGHPNTEAFF
TRBJ2-1,NA,15,TRBV11-3,NA,TGTGCCAGCAGTCCTGGGGGCAGGGACTACAATGAGCAGTTCTTC,CASSPGGRDYNEQFF
TRBJ1-5,TRBD1,18,TRBV9,NA,TGTGCCAGCAGCGAGGGTATCGGAGCCCGGGACAGTCATCAGCCCCAGCATTTT,CASSEGIGARDSHQPQHF
TRBJ1-2,TRBD1,13,TRBV30,NA,TGTGCCTGGAGGGTCGTCGACAGGGCTGACTGCACCTTC,CAWRVVDRADCTF
TRBJ2-1,NA,16,TRBV6-6,NA,TGTGCCAGCAGGAATTCAGCAGGGGACTCCTACAATGAGCAGTTCTTC,CASRNSAGDSYNEQFF
TRBJ2-7,TRBD2,15,TRBV6-5,NA,TGTGCCAGCAGCCGAAAGGGAGCGGGGGCCTACGAGCAGTACTTC,CASSRKGAGAYEQYF
TRBJ2-6,TRBD2,21,TRBV4-1,NA,TGCGCCAGCAGCCAAGATGAACTAGCGGGAGGATTCCGCTCTGGGGCCAACGTCCTGACTTTC,CASSQDELAGGFRSGANVLTF
TRBJ1-2,TRBD1,14,TRBV27,NA,TGTGCCAGCAGTCCCAGGGGGGACAGCTATGGCTACACCTTC,CASSPRGDSYGYTF
TRBJ2-7,NA,12,TRBV6-1,NA,TGTGCCAGCAGGTTATATTCCTACGAGCAGTACTTC,CASRLYSYEQYF
TRBJ2-3,TRBD2,21,TRBV7-3,NA,TGTGCCAGCAGCTTAATCGGGACGGGACTAGCGGGAGGGTCTAGAACAGATACGCAGTATTTT,CASSLIGTGLAGGSRTDTQYF
TRBJ1-5,TRBD1,18,TRBV28,NA,TGTGCCAGCAGCGTACTGACAGGGGGCGGGTATAGCAATCAGCCCCAGCATTTT,CASSVLTGGGYSNQPQHF
TRBJ2-4,NA,13,TRBV25-1,NA,TGTGCCAGCGCGCTACTAGCCAAAAACATTCAGTACTTC,CASALLAKNIQYF
TRBJ2-7,TRBD1,12,TRBV7-3,NA,TGTGCCAGCAGTACACAGGGGTCCGAGCAGTACTTC,CASSTQGSEQYF
TRBJ1-1,TRBD1,15,TRBV27,NA,TGTGCCAGCAGGACGGACAGGGTGGTGAACACTGAAGCTTTCTTT,CASRTDRVVNTEAFF
TRBJ2-3,NA,13,TRBV5-1,NA,TGCGCCAGCAGCTTGACACCGGGAGATACGCAGTATTTT,CASSLTPGDTQYF
TRBJ2-7,TRBD1,12,TRBV6-6,few,TGTGCCAGCAGTAGACAGGGCTACGAGCAGTACTTC,CASSRQGYEQYF
TRBJ2-2,TRBD2,16,TRBV6-1,NA,TGTGCCAGCAGTGGTACTAGCGGGAGGGCCATTGGGGAGCTGTTTTTT,CASSGTSGRAIGELFF
TRBJ2-7,TRBD1,13,TRBV6-5,NA,TGTGCCAGCAGTGAGACAGGGCTAGACGAGCAGTACTTC,CASSETGLDEQYF
TRBJ1-2,TRBD1,17,TRBV2,once,TGTGCCAGCAGTGAAGCGCCCACTAGACAGGGGCGAGAAGGCTACACCTTC,CASSEAPTRQGREGYTF
TRBJ1-4,NA,14,TRBV5-3,NA,TGTGCCAGAAGCCATGGACAGAGGAAGGAAAAACTGTTTTTT,CARSHGQRKEKLFF